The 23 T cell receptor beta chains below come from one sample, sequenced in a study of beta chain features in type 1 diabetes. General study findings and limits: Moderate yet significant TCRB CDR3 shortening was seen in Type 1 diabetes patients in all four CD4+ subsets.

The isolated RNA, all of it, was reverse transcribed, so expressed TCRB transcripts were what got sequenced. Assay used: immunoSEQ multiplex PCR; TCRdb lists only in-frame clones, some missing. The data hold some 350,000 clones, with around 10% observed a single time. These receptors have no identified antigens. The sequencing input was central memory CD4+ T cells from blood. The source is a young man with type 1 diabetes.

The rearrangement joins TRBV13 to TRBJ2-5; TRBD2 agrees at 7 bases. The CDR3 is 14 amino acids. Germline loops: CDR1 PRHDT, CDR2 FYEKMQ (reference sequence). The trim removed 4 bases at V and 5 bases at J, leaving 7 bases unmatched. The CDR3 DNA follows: TGTGCCAGCAGCTACCGGACTAGTTGGGAGACCCAGTACTTC. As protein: CASSYRTSWETQYF.

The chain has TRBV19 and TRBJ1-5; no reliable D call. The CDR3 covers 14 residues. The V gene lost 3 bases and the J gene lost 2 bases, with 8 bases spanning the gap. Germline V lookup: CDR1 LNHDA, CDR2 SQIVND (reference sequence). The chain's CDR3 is CASSIGIGNQPQHF. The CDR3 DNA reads TGTGCCAGTAGTATCGGAATCGGCAATCAGCCCCAGCATTTT.

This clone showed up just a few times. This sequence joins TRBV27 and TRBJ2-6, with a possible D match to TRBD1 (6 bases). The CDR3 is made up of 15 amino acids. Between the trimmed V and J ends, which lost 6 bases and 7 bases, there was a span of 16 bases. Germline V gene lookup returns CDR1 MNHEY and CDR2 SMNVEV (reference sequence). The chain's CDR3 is CASSSLIGGANVLTF. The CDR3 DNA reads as TGTGCCAGCAGCTCCTTAATAGGGGGAGCCAACGTCCTGACTTTC. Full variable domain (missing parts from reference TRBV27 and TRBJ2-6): EAQVTQNPRYLITVTGKKLTVTCSQNMNHEYMSWYRQDPGLGLRQIYYSMNVEVTDKGDVPEGYKVSRKEKRNFPLILESPSPNQTSLYFCASSSLIGGANVLTFGAGSRLTVL.

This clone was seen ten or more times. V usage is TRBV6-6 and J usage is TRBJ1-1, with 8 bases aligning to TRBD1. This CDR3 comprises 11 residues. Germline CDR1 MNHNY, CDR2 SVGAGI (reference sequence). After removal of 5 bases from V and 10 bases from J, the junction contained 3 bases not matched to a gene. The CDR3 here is CASSRQGRAFF. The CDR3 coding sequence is TGTGCCAGCAGTCGACAGGGGCGAGCTTTCTTT.

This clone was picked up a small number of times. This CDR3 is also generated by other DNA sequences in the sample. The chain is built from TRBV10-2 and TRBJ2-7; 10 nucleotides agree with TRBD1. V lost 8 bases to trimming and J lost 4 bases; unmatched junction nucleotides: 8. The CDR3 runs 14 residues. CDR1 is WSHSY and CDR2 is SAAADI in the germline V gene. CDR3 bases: TGCGCCAGCCGACTGACAGGGGGCAAGTACGAGCAGTACTTC. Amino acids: CASRLTGGKYEQYF.

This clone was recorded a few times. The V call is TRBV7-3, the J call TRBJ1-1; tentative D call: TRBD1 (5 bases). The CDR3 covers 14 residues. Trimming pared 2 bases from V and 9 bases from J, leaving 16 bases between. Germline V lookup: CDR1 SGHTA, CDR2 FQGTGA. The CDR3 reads CASSLDVGERQAFF. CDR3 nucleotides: TGTGCCAGCAGCTTAGATGTGGGGGAGAGGCAAGCTTTCTTT.

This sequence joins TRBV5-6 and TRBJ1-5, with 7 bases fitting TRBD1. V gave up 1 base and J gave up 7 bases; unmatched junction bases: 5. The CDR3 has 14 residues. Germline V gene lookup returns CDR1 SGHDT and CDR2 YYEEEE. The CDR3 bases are TGTGCCAGCAGCTTGAGGCAGGGGGGACAGCCCCAGCATTTT. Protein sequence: CASSLRQGGQPQHF.

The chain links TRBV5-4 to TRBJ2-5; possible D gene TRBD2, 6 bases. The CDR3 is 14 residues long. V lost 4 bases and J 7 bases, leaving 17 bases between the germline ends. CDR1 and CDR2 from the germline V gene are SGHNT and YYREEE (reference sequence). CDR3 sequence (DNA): TGTGCCAGCAGCCACCCAGAGCGGGCCGGGACCCAGTACTTC. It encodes CASSHPERAGTQYF.

CDR3 nucleotides: TGCGCCAGCAGCGGGATACAGGGGGCTGAGGGCTACACCTTC. This codes for CASSGIQGAEGYTF. The V call is TRBV5-1, the J call TRBJ1-2; TRBD1 matches 9 bases. Trimming took 4 bases from V and 8 from J; bases not matched to a gene: 9. This CDR3 has 14 residues. CDR1 and CDR2 (germline): SGHRS, YFSETQ.

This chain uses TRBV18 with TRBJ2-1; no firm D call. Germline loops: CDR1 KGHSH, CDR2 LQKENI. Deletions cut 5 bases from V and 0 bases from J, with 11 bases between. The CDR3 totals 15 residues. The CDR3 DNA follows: TGTGCCAGCTCATCGGACCAGAGCTCCTACAATGAGCAGTTCTTC. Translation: CASSSDQSSYNEQFF.

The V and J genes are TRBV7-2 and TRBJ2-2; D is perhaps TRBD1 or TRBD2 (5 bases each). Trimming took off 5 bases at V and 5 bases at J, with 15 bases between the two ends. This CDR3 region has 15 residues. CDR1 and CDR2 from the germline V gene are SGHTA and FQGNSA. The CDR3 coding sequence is TGTGCCAGCAGCGCCGGGACCGCGTCAACCGGGGAGCTGTTTTTT. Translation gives CASSAGTASTGELFF.

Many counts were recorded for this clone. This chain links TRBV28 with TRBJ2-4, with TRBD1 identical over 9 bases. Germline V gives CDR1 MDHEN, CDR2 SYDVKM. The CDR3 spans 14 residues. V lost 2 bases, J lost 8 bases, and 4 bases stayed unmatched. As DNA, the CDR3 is TGTGCCAGCAGTTTACCTGACAGGGGGGACATTCAGTACTTC. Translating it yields CASSLPDRGDIQYF.

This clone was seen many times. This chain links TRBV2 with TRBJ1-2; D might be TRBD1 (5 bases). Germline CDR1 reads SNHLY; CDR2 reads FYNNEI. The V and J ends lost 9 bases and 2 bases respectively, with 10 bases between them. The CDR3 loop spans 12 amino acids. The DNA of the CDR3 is TGTGCCAGGGGGCAGGGAAACTATGGCTACACCTTC. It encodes CARGQGNYGYTF. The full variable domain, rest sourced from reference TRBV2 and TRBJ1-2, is EPEVTQTPSHQVTQMGQEVILRCVPISNHLYFYWYRQILGQKVEFLVSFYNNEISEKSEIFDDQFSVERPDGSNFTLKIRSTKLEDSAMYFCARGQGNYGYTFGSGTRLTVV.

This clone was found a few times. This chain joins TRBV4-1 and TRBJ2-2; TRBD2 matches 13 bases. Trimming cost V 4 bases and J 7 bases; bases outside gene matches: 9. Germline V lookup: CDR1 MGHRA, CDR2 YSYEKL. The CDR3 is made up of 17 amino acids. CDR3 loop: CASSRTSGRAEDGELFF. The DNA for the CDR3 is TGCGCCAGCAGCCGAACTAGCGGGAGGGCCGAGGACGGGGAGCTGTTTTTT.

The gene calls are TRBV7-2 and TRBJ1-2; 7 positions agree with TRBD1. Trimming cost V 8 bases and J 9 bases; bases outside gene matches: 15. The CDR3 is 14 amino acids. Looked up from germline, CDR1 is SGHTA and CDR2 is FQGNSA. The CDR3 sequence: CASGVSILTGSYTF. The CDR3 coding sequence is TGTGCCAGCGGTGTATCGATCTTGACAGGGAGCTACACCTTC.

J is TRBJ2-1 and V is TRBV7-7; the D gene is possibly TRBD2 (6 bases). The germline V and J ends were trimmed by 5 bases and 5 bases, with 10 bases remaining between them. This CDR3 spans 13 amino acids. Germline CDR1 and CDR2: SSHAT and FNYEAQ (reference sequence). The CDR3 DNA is TGTGCCAGCAGCCTGTCGGGGGACAATGAGCAGTTCTTC. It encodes CASSLSGDNEQFF.

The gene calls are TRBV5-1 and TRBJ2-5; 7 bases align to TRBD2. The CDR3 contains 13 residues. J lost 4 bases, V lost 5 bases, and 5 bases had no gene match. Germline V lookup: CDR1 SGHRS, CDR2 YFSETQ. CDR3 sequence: CASSFTGGETQYF. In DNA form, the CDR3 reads TGCGCCAGCAGTTTCACGGGGGGAGAGACCCAGTACTTC.

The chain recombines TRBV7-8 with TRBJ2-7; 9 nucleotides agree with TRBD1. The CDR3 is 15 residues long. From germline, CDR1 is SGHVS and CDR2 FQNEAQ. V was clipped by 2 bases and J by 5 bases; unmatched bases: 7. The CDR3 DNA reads TGTGCCAGCAGCTTACAGGACAGGGGTTTCCACGAGCAGTACTTC. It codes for CASSLQDRGFHEQYF.

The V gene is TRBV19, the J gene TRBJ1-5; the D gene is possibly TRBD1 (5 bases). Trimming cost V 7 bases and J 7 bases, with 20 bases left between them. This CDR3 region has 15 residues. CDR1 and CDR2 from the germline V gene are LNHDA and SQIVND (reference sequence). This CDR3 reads CASTPAFAGPQPQHF. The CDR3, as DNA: TGTGCCAGTACTCCGGCTTTCGCGGGACCGCAGCCCCAGCATTTT.

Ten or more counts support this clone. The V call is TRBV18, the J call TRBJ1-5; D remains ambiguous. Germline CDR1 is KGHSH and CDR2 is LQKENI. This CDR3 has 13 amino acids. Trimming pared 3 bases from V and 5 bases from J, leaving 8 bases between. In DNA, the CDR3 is TGTGCCAGCTCACCTGAGCTGGATCAGCCCCAGCATTTT. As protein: CASSPELDQPQHF.

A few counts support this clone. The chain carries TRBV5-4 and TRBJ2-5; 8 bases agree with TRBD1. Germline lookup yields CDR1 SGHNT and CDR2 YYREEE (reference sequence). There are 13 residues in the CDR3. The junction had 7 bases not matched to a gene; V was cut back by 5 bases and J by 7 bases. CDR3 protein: CASRLTGGSTQYF. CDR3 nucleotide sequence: TGTGCCAGCAGACTCACAGGGGGATCGACCCAGTACTTC.

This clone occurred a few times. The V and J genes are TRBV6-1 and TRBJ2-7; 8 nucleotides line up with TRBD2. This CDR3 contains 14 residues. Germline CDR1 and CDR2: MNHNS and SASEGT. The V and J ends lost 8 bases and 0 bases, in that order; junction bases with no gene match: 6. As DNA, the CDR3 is TGTGCCAGCGGCAGGCGGGAGGACTCCTACGAGCAGTACTTC. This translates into CASGRREDSYEQYF.

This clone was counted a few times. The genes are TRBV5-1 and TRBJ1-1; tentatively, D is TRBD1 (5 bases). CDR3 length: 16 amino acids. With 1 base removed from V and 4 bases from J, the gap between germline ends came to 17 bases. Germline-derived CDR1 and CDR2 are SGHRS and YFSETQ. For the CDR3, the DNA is TGCGCCAGCAGCTTGATGGGTGTTGAGGGGACCACTGAAGCTTTCTTT. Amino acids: CASSLMGVEGTTEAFF.